The T cell receptor beta chain under discussion was sequenced for a study of glioma-infiltrating T cells after dendritic cell vaccination. The immunoSEQ assay amplified TCRB CDR3 from up to roughly 2 ug DNA. Profiled with immunoSEQ multiplex PCR; TCRdb holds only in-frame clones, not every one. The data contain roughly 100,000 clones, under 90% of them singletons. All glioblastoma patients lacked an isocitrate dehydrogenase mutation. Germline CDR1 KGHSY, CDR2 FQNENV. CDR3 length: 14 residues. Trimming shortened V by 4 bases and J by 0 bases, and 9 bases separated the two germline ends. For this clone: What it recognizes is unknown.

The study's findings and limits: The cohort had few patients with full blood and tumor sets.

The sequencing used blood, collected before dendritic cell vaccination. The chain has TRBV16 and TRBJ1-1, with D perhaps matching TRBD1 (6 bases). The sequence derives from a human donor with glioblastoma. The CDR3 DNA follows: TGTGCCAGCAGCCGACAGGAGATGAACACTGAAGCTTTCTTT. Encoded protein: CASSRQEMNTEAFF.